This T cell receptor (beta chain) was sequenced during a study of PD-1 blockade in mismatch repair-deficient tumors. As for the study in general: All were previously treated, progressing patients with about 11 mismatch repair-deficient cancer types. Broader study findings: Rapid post-treatment expansion, then contraction, generally preceding radiologic response, marked tumor-resident clones.

The CDR3 has 13 amino acids. V lost 7 bases and J 1 base, leaving 10 bases between the germline ends. The germline V gene encodes CDR1 SNHLY and CDR2 FYNNEI. Mismatch repair deficiency was confirmed in all patients, by PCR or immunohistochemistry. With regard to this clone: The antigen is unknown.

The assay was immunoSEQ multiplex PCR, and TCRdb's table has in-frame clones only and misses some. The sample contains over 15,000 clones, about 80% of which appear only once. The gene calls are TRBV2 and TRBJ1-1; D not resolved. This sample comprised PBMCs, obtained 4 weeks after starting pembrolizumab. This receptor was taken from an adult with mismatch repair-deficient cancer. The CDR3 protein is CASTLAENTEAFF. For the CDR3, the DNA is TGTGCCAGCACTTTGGCCGAGAACACTGAAGCTTTCTTT.